Below are 20 T cell receptor beta chains sequenced from a single sample in a study of T cell repertoires in cytomegalovirus infection. TCRdb ran MiXCR on the reads and lists one entry per CDR3 protein. Of around 94,000 distinct CDR3 sequences listed, about 17% are singletons. Sequencing was carried out using PBMCs. The receptors come from a human donor in good health (CMV status not recorded). Some clones in this sample may be carry-over from other donors' samples.

This clonotype was observed a handful of times. The chain links TRBV7-8 to TRBJ1-2, with 7 bases fitting TRBD1. This CDR3 comprises 16 residues. Germline-derived CDR1 and CDR2 are SGHVS and FQNEAQ. Trimming cost V 5 bases and J 1 base; bases outside gene matches: 10. Here the CDR3 DNA reads TGTGCCAGCAGCCCTCTTGCGGGACAGTTTAACTATGGCTACACCTTC. Amino acids: CASSPLAGQFNYGYTF.

This clonotype was detected a few times. The chain is built from TRBV14 and TRBJ2-7; D gene ambiguous. V dropped 3 bases and J dropped 3 bases, with 12 bases sitting between them. This CDR3 comprises 14 residues. CDR1 SGHDN and CDR2 FVKESK come from the germline V gene. Here the CDR3 reads CASSHRIKNYEQYF. The DNA of the CDR3 is TGTGCCAGCAGCCACAGGATTAAGAACTACGAGCAGTACTTC.

This clonotype was counted a few times. The rearrangement uses TRBV6-1 and TRBJ1-5; D might be TRBD1 (5 bases). CDR1 and CDR2 (germline): MNHNS, SASEGT. The V end was cut by 1 base, the J end by 9 bases, with 13 bases between. This CDR3 comprises 14 residues. The CDR3 region is CASSEGGGVRPQHF. In nucleotides, the CDR3 is TGTGCCAGCAGTGAAGGTGGGGGGGTGAGGCCCCAGCATTTT.

A few counts support this clonotype. The chain links TRBV20-1 to TRBJ1-4; no definite D call. V lost 6 bases, J lost 4 bases, and 12 bases lay in between. The CDR3 runs to 13 residues. Per the germline V gene, CDR1 is DFQATT and CDR2 is SNEGSKA (reference sequence). The CDR3 DNA sequence: TGCAGTGCACAACCGGGGAATAATGAAAAACTGTTTTTT. It specifies CSAQPGNNEKLFF.

At least ten counts were recorded for this clonotype. V and J are TRBV7-2 and TRBJ2-3; D tentatively fits TRBD1 or TRBD2 (5 bases each). The CDR3 runs 15 residues. The germline gives CDR1 SGHTA, CDR2 FQGNSA. Trimming left V 3 bases short and J 0 bases short, with 10 bases between. The CDR3 sequence: CASSFGTGSTDTQYF. CDR3 sequence (DNA): TGTGCCAGCAGCTTCGGGACGGGGAGCACAGATACGCAGTATTTT.

The V and J genes are TRBV6-5 and TRBJ2-5, with D unclear. V was shortened by 0 bases and J by 5 bases, with 7 bases between the two germline ends. CDR1 is MNHEY and CDR2 is SVGAGI in the germline V gene. This CDR3 is 13 amino acids long. CDR3 nucleotide sequence: TGTGCCAGCAGTTACTCGACAAGGGAGACCCAGTACTTC. This sequence encodes CASSYSTRETQYF.

This clonotype was detected many times. The chain carries TRBV18 and TRBJ2-5, with D possibly matching TRBD1 (5 bases). V was trimmed by 2 bases and J by 4 bases, leaving 8 bases between them. Germline assignment: CDR1 KGHSH and CDR2 LQKENI. The CDR3 has 13 residues. The CDR3 DNA follows: TGTGCCAGCTCACCAGCTAGGGGAGAGACCCAGTACTTC. Its protein product is CASSPARGETQYF.

The rearrangement joins TRBV5-1 to TRBJ1-4; D gene unclear. Germline loops: CDR1 SGHRS, CDR2 YFSETQ. The V end was cut by 1 base, the J end by 4 bases, with 17 bases between. The CDR3 has 17 residues. CDR3 region: CASSLILDSGNNEKLFF. DNA for the CDR3: TGCGCCAGCAGCTTGATTCTCGATTCCGGAAATAATGAAAAACTGTTTTTT.

In its sample, this clonotype was seen many times. This sequence joins TRBV7-2 and TRBJ2-3; TRBD1 matches at 10 bases. V shed 3 bases and J 8 bases; nucleotides not matched to a gene: 5. Germline assignment: CDR1 SGHTA and CDR2 FQGNSA. The CDR3 sequence is 14 residues long. CDR3 coding DNA: TGTGCCAGCAGCTTGATCGGACAGGGGGGTACGCAGTATTTT. Its translation is CASSLIGQGGTQYF.

This clonotype was detected many times. The genes are TRBV6-6 and TRBJ2-2; TRBD2 might be the D (5 bases). Germline V gene sequence: CDR1 MNHNY, CDR2 SVGAGI (reference sequence). This CDR3 is 13 amino acids long. V lost 1 base to trimming and J lost 11 bases, with 11 bases between them. The CDR3 reads CASSYYSSGELFF. Written as DNA, the CDR3 is TGTGCCAGCAGTTACTACAGTTCGGGAGAGCTGTTTTTT.

In this sample, this clonotype turned up a few times. The chain has TRBV6-2 or TRBV6-3 and TRBJ1-5; D unclear. The germline V and J ends were trimmed by 6 bases and 7 bases, with 19 bases remaining between them. There are 15 residues in the CDR3. Germline CDR1 is MNHEY and CDR2 is SVGEGT. This CDR3 is CASSHRRELEQPQHF. CDR3 nucleotides: TGTGCCAGCAGCCACCGGAGGGAATTGGAGCAGCCCCAGCATTTT.

This clonotype has just a few counts. The J gene is TRBJ1-5, the V gene TRBV11-2; no reliable D call. The germline CDR1 and CDR2 sequences are SGHAT and FQNNGV. Trimming removed 0 bases from V and 7 bases from J, with 10 bases in between. CDR3 length: 14 residues. This CDR3 is CASSLESGGQPQHF. As DNA, the CDR3 is TGTGCCAGCAGCTTAGAGTCGGGTGGGCAGCCCCAGCATTTT. Full variable domain (rest looked up from reference TRBV11-2 and TRBJ1-5): EAGVAQSPRYKIIEKRQSVAFWCNPISGHATLYWYQQILGQGPKLLIQFQNNGVVDDSQLPKDRFSAERLKGVDSTLKIQPAKLEDSAVYLCASSLESGGQPQHFGDGTRLSIL.

This sequence joins TRBV2 and TRBJ1-1; D is ambiguous. Germline CDR1 and CDR2: SNHLY and FYNNEI. Trimming removed 4 bases at V and 7 bases at J, with 7 bases between. The length of the CDR3 is 11 residues. Written as DNA, the CDR3 is TGTGCCAGCAGTGCAGAGCTTGAAGCTTTCTTT. Translated: CASSAELEAFF.

This clonotype turned up a few times. The chain recombines TRBV20-1 with TRBJ1-2, with 10 bases fitting TRBD1. The CDR3 has 14 residues. The germline V gene has CDR1 DFQATT and CDR2 SNEGSKA (reference sequence). J lost 3 bases, V lost 5 bases, and 6 bases had no gene match. For the CDR3, the DNA is TGCAGTGCTCCGAGACAGGGGGCGGACTATGGCTACACCTTC. This codes for CSAPRQGADYGYTF.

This clonotype was detected many times. The chain has TRBV7-2 and TRBJ2-2, with D perhaps matching TRBD1 (6 bases). The ends were cut back, 4 bases at V and 6 bases at J, with 9 bases in the middle. This CDR3 has 13 residues. Germline CDR1 SGHTA, CDR2 FQGNSA. CDR3 sequence (DNA): TGTGCCAGCAGCTCGGGACATCCCGGGGAGCTGTTTTTT. Protein sequence: CASSSGHPGELFF.

This clonotype has a handful of counts. The chain uses TRBV5-4 and TRBJ2-1, with 11 bases fitting TRBD2. The V and J ends lost 4 bases and 4 bases, in that order; junction bases with no gene match: 4. CDR3 length equals 15 residues. Germline CDR1 and CDR2: SGHNT and YYREEE (reference sequence). The CDR3 loop reads CASSRRTSGYNEQFF. CDR3 DNA sequence: TGTGCCAGCAGCCGCCGGACTAGCGGGTACAATGAGCAGTTCTTC.

This clonotype was observed at least ten times. The rearrangement links TRBV7-2 to TRBJ2-1, with no clear D. Germline V gene data show CDR1 as SGHTA and CDR2 as FQGNSA. CDR3 length: 15 amino acids. Trimming pared 3 bases from V and 0 bases from J, leaving 9 bases between. The CDR3: CASSFGPGSYNEQFF. CDR3 sequence (DNA): TGTGCCAGCAGCTTCGGACCGGGCTCCTACAATGAGCAGTTCTTC.

A note on this clonotype: A much larger clone differs by one base, so this may be a read error. V gene TRBV7-2 combines with J gene TRBJ2-2; D could derive from TRBD1 or TRBD2 (5 bases each). V shed 7 bases and J shed 4 bases, with 13 bases lying between them. This CDR3 is 14 amino acids long. The germline CDR1 and CDR2 sequences are SGHTA and FQGNSA. CDR3 bases: TGTGCCAGCAACCCCGGGACCAGCACCGGGGAGCTGTTTTTT. Its protein product is CASNPGTSTGELFF.

CDR3 loop: CASSSPSVPGLFF. The CDR3 region has the DNA TGTGCCAGCAGTTCACCTAGCGTCCCCGGTCTGTTCTTC. V and J are TRBV6-2 or TRBV6-3 and TRBJ2-1, with D tentatively TRBD2 (6 bases). This CDR3 has 13 amino acids. The germline CDR1 and CDR2 sequences are MNHEY and SVGEGT. V was shortened by 4 bases and J by 15 bases, with 19 bases between the two germline ends.

As DNA, the CDR3 is TGTGCCAGCGAGGAGGGGCTAGCGGGGGGAGATACGCAGTATTTT. As protein: CASEEGLAGGDTQYF. This chain connects TRBV2 to TRBJ2-3; TRBD2 matches 11 bases. The germline V gene encodes CDR1 SNHLY and CDR2 FYNNEI. There are 15 residues in the CDR3. The V segment lost 8 bases and the J segment 5 bases; nucleotides outside the gene matches: 9.